This T cell receptor (beta chain) came from a study of T cell changes during pregnancy in multiple sclerosis. This CDR3 region has 14 residues. Trimming removed 7 bases from V and 2 bases from J, with 13 bases in between. CDR1 is SNHLY, CDR2 FYNNEI, per germline. Assay used: immunoSEQ multiplex PCR; TCRdb lists only in-frame clones, some missing. The top ten clones hold approximately 1.7% of a sample with tens of thousands of clones, about nine tenths of them seen once. Sequencing used peripheral blood, obtained after pregnancy. This sequence was found in a female donor in good health, enrolled as a control in a pregnancy study. The chain uses TRBV2 and TRBJ2-3; no definite D call. This CDR3 is CASKSRTSTDTQYF. CDR3 DNA sequence: TGTGCCAGCAAGAGTCGCACGTCCACAGATACGCAGTATTTT.